These T cell receptor beta chains were read from a single sample in a study of T cells in tuberculosis. Data came from immunoSEQ multiplex PCR; TCRdb stores just in-frame clones and leaves some out. The data show 30,000 or so clones, with about 84% seen just once and 5.2% held by the top ten. This specimen consisted of PBMCs, obtained at tuberculosis diagnosis. These receptor sequences come from an adult with tuberculosis. The CDR3 runs from the conserved cysteine through the conserved F or W. The D gene is left open where the match is weak. The listing skips clone size in some rows; elsewhere it reads once, few, many or a size class.

j_call clone_size d_call v_call cdr3_aa cdr3_nt
TRBJ1-2 - - TRBV19 CASTIARSGYTF TGTGCCAGTACCATAGCGAGGAGTGGCTACACCTTC
TRBJ2-5 - - TRBV30 CAWSSRVRETQYF TGTGCCTGGAGTAGTCGGGTGCGGGAGACCCAGTACTTC
TRBJ2-3 - TRBD1 TRBV12-5 CASVRDRDTDTQYF TGTGCTAGTGTCAGGGACAGGGACACAGATACGCAGTATTTT
TRBJ2-3 - TRBD2 TRBV14 CASSQVQREGRDTQYF TGTGCCAGCAGCCAAGTACAGCGGGAGGGCCGGGATACGCAGTATTTT
TRBJ2-7 - TRBD1 TRBV10-3 CAIRGTGGTSYEQYF TGTGCCATCAGGGGGACAGGGGGCACCTCCTACGAGCAGTACTTC
TRBJ2-7 - - TRBV14 CASSQKRFSYEQYF TGTGCCAGCAGCCAGAAACGGTTCTCCTACGAGCAGTACTTC
TRBJ2-2 once TRBD2 TRBV27 CASRRAGGHGGELFF TGTGCCAGCAGACGAGCGGGAGGGCATGGCGGGGAGCTGTTTTTT
TRBJ2-7 medium-sized - TRBV6-1 CASSEAGGTEQYF TGTGCCAGCAGTGAAGCGGGAGGAACCGAGCAGTACTTC
TRBJ2-4 - - TRBV18 CASSPGAPGNIQYF TGTGCCAGCTCCCCAGGGGCGCCTGGAAACATTCAGTACTTC
TRBJ1-4 - TRBD1 TRBV7-3 CASNRTGEREKLFF TGTGCCAGCAACCGGACAGGGGAAAGGGAAAAACTGTTTTTT
TRBJ1-2 - - TRBV18 CASSPQGNGYTF TGTGCCAGCTCACCACAGGGGAACGGCTACACCTTC
TRBJ1-6 - - TRBV23-1 CASSHTEDSPLHF TGCGCCAGCAGTCACACAGAAGATTCACCCCTCCACTTT
TRBJ1-2 - - TRBV29-1 CSVQGSNYGYTF TGCAGCGTTCAGGGAAGCAACTATGGCTACACCTTC
TRBJ2-7 few - TRBV27 CASSLSNGGTYEQYF TGTGCCAGCAGTTTATCTAACGGGGGAACCTACGAGCAGTACTTC
TRBJ2-5 - - TRBV5-1 CASSSQQGPQETQYF TGCGCCAGCAGCTCCCAACAGGGCCCCCAAGAGACCCAGTACTTC
TRBJ2-3 few TRBD2 TRBV7-2 CASSPGGTSGTDTQYF TGTGCCAGCAGCCCCGGAGGGACTAGCGGCACAGATACGCAGTATTTT
TRBJ2-1 - TRBD1 TRBV6-5 CASSLLRDRVNEQFF TGTGCCAGCAGCCTCCTCCGGGACAGGGTCAATGAGCAGTTCTTC
TRBJ2-2 - TRBD1 TRBV11-2 CASSWDRGAGELFF TGTGCCAGCAGCTGGGACAGGGGCGCCGGGGAGCTGTTTTTT
TRBJ1-4 few - TRBV10-2 CASSGAGDNEKLFF TGCGCCAGCAGTGGGGCGGGAGATAATGAAAAACTGTTTTTT
TRBJ1-4 - - TRBV6-6 CASSYGTGSEKLFF TGTGCCAGCAGTTACGGAACAGGGAGTGAAAAACTGTTTTTT
TRBJ1-2 - - TRBV7-2 CASSLVGRGDYGYTF TGTGCCAGCAGCTTAGTTGGTCGGGGGGACTATGGCTACACCTTC
TRBJ2-1 - - TRBV6-1 CAADGRSSYNEQFF TGTGCCGCGGATGGGAGGAGCTCCTACAATGAGCAGTTCTTC
TRBJ2-7 - - TRBV27 CASSLVIGGHEQYF TGTGCCAGCAGTTTGGTAATAGGGGGTCACGAGCAGTACTTC
TRBJ1-1 - - TRBV5-4 CASSFAPQGKVNTEAFF TGTGCCAGCAGCTTTGCCCCCCAGGGTAAGGTGAACACTGAAGCTTTCTTT
TRBJ2-7 few - TRBV10-3 CAISVGSEQYF TGTGCCATCAGTGTCGGTAGCGAGCAGTACTTC
TRBJ1-4 - - TRBV28 CASSSSDGGGVEKLFF TGTGCCAGCAGTTCCTCGGACGGGGGTGGGGTTGAAAAACTGTTTTTT
TRBJ2-5 - TRBD2 TRBV2 CASSEEETSGGPPEKETQYF TGTGCCAGCAGTGAAGAGGAAACTAGCGGGGGCCCCCCCGAGAAAGAGACCCAGTACTTC
TRBJ2-5 - TRBD1 TRBV29-1 CSVSGGLGTQYF TGCAGCGTTTCAGGGGGTTTGGGGACCCAGTACTTC
TRBJ1-4 - - TRBV28 CASRVWGDNEKLFF TGTGCCAGCAGAGTGTGGGGGGACAATGAAAAACTGTTTTTT